The 3 T cell receptor beta chains in this list originate from one sample, sequenced in a study of T cell changes during pregnancy in multiple sclerosis. TCRdb keeps only in-frame clones here, not all; method: immunoSEQ multiplex PCR. The repertoire consists of about 33,000 clones, with over 80% occurring once and the leading ten covering 2.5% to 3.5%. Sequencing was performed on CD4+ T cells from peripheral blood mononuclear cells, taken in the third trimester of pregnancy. The receptors shown here come from a female donor in good health, enrolled as a control in a pregnancy study.

The CDR3 coding sequence is TGCGCCAGCAGCTCGACCATAGCGGGGGGCGCCCAATACGAGCAGTACTTC. The encoded protein is CASSSTIAGGAQYEQYF. This sequence joins TRBV5-1 and TRBJ2-7, with 10 bases fitting TRBD2. Per germline, CDR1 SGHRS and CDR2 YFSETQ. CDR3 length: 17 amino acids. Unmatched junction bases numbered 13, after V lost 3 bases and J lost 4 bases.

This rearrangement joins TRBV4-3 to TRBJ1-2; no firm D call. Germline-derived CDR1 and CDR2 are LGHNA and YSLEER. CDR3 length: 15 amino acids. Trimming pared 0 bases from V and 14 bases from J, leaving 22 bases between. The CDR3 DNA reads as TGCGCCAGCAGCCAAGATACTAGGGCCTGGTTAGCGAAAACCTTC. This sequence encodes CASSQDTRAWLAKTF.

A few counts support this clone. The J gene is TRBJ1-5, the V gene TRBV28, with 10 bases lining up with TRBD1. V was clipped by 3 bases and J by 11 bases; unmatched bases: 4. The CDR3 is made up of 13 amino acids. Germline V gene sequence: CDR1 MDHEN, CDR2 SYDVKM. The CDR3 region is CASSFPDRGSQHF. Written as DNA, the CDR3 is TGTGCCAGCAGTTTCCCGGACAGGGGGTCCCAGCATTTT. The complete variable domain, with remaining parts taken from reference TRBV28 and TRBJ1-5, reads DVKVTQSSRYLVKRTGEKVFLECVQDMDHENMFWYRQDPGLGLRLIYFSYDVKMKEKGDIPEGYSVSREKKERFSLILESASTNQTSMYLCASSFPDRGSQHFGDGTRLSIL.